The rows below give T cell receptor beta chains drawn from one sample of a study of T-cell reconstitution after alpha-beta-depleted transplantation in children. MiXCR, run by TCRdb on the PCR reads, gives a single entry per CDR3 protein. The profile shows about 200,000 distinct CDR3 sequences, roughly 6.5% of them singletons. The sequences come from PBMCs, collected before TCRalphabeta/CD19-depleted stem cell transplant. Receptors originate from a girl less than two years old with combined immunodeficiency, due to receive a stem cell transplant. Each CDR3 is given with its conserved first and last residue. The order of the fields is J gene, V gene, clone size, D gene, CDR3 DNA, CDR3 protein. D genes are given only for firm matches. Clone size is not always given. Where it is, it says once, few, many or a class for expanded clones.

j_call: TRBJ2-7
v_call: TRBV9
clone_size: many
d_call: TRBD2
cdr3_nt: TGTGCCAGCAGCACGACTAGCGGGGCGAGCTCCTACGAGCAGTACTTC
cdr3_aa: CASSTTSGASSYEQYF

j_call: TRBJ2-1
v_call: TRBV5-5
clone_size: NA
d_call: NA
cdr3_nt: TGTGCCAGCAGCTTGGTGGGGGGCGTTGTTCCCTACAATGAGCAGTTCTTC
cdr3_aa: CASSLVGGVVPYNEQFF

j_call: TRBJ2-6
v_call: TRBV15
clone_size: few
d_call: NA
cdr3_nt: TGTGCCACCAGCACCCTGGTAGTACGGGACTCTGGGGCCAACGTCCTGACTTTC
cdr3_aa: CATSTLVVRDSGANVLTF

j_call: TRBJ2-1
v_call: TRBV4-3
clone_size: many
d_call: NA
cdr3_nt: TGCGCCAGCAGCCAATGGCGGTTCAATGAGCAGTTCTTC
cdr3_aa: CASSQWRFNEQFF

j_call: TRBJ2-3
v_call: TRBV27
clone_size: many
d_call: NA
cdr3_nt: TGTGCCAGCAGTACTTTGGATACGCAGTATTTT
cdr3_aa: CASSTLDTQYF

j_call: TRBJ2-7
v_call: TRBV20-1
clone_size: many
d_call: NA
cdr3_nt: TGCAGTGCTAGTACCACCCCCTACGAGCAGTACTTC
cdr3_aa: CSASTTPYEQYF

j_call: TRBJ2-1
v_call: TRBV28
clone_size: many
d_call: TRBD2
cdr3_nt: TGTGCCAGCAGTTACTTAGCGGGGATCTCCTACAATGAGCAGTTCTTC
cdr3_aa: CASSYLAGISYNEQFF

j_call: TRBJ2-7
v_call: TRBV12-3/TRBV12-4
clone_size: many
d_call: TRBD2
cdr3_nt: TGTGCCAGCAGTTTCCCGTTACGGGGGGGGGATTTCGAGCAGTACTTC
cdr3_aa: CASSFPLRGGDFEQYF

j_call: TRBJ2-5
v_call: TRBV4-3
clone_size: many
d_call: TRBD2
cdr3_nt: TGCGCCAGCAGCCAAGATTTTGTAACGAGCGGGGGGGCGGTGGAGACCCAGTACTTC
cdr3_aa: CASSQDFVTSGGAVETQYF

j_call: TRBJ2-7
v_call: TRBV5-4
clone_size: many
d_call: NA
cdr3_nt: TGTGCCAGCAGCTTGGGTATCCTACAGTCCTACGAGCAGTACTTC
cdr3_aa: CASSLGILQSYEQYF

j_call: TRBJ2-3
v_call: TRBV6-5
clone_size: many
d_call: NA
cdr3_nt: TGTGCCAGCAGTTACTCGCATAGTTATGCGGATACGCAGTATTTT
cdr3_aa: CASSYSHSYADTQYF

j_call: TRBJ2-1
v_call: TRBV12-3/TRBV12-4
clone_size: many
d_call: NA
cdr3_nt: TGTGCCAGCAGCCCAGGGATCCATGAGCAGTTCTTC
cdr3_aa: CASSPGIHEQFF

j_call: TRBJ2-1
v_call: TRBV6-2/TRBV6-3
clone_size: many
d_call: TRBD2
cdr3_nt: TGTGCCAGCGGACTAGTGGGCCGGCAGTTCTTC
cdr3_aa: CASGLVGRQFF

j_call: TRBJ1-1
v_call: TRBV20-1
clone_size: few
d_call: NA
cdr3_nt: TGCAGTGCTAGAGATAATCCGGGGGGTTCTGAAGCTTTCTTT
cdr3_aa: CSARDNPGGSEAFF

j_call: TRBJ2-1
v_call: TRBV19
clone_size: few
d_call: TRBD2
cdr3_nt: TGTGCCAGTAGTAACCCAGATCTAGCGGGAGGTTACAATGAGCAGTTCTTC
cdr3_aa: CASSNPDLAGGYNEQFF

j_call: TRBJ2-1
v_call: TRBV19
clone_size: few
d_call: TRBD2
cdr3_nt: TGTGCCAGTAGACCCGGGACTAGCGGGAGGGCCTGGGAGCAGTTCTTC
cdr3_aa: CASRPGTSGRAWEQFF

j_call: TRBJ2-1
v_call: TRBV9
clone_size: many
d_call: NA
cdr3_nt: TGTGCCAGCAGCGTTTCGGGGGACACCTACAATGAGCAGTTCTTC
cdr3_aa: CASSVSGDTYNEQFF

j_call: TRBJ2-7
v_call: TRBV7-9
clone_size: few
d_call: NA
cdr3_nt: TGTGCCAGCAGCTTCCCGGACAGCTCCTACGAGCAGTACTTC
cdr3_aa: CASSFPDSSYEQYF

j_call: TRBJ2-7
v_call: TRBV4-3
clone_size: few
d_call: TRBD2
cdr3_nt: TGCGCCAGCAGCCAAGAGTGGGTAGCGGGAACCCACGAGCAGTACTTC
cdr3_aa: CASSQEWVAGTHEQYF

j_call: TRBJ1-6
v_call: TRBV6-2/TRBV6-3
clone_size: many
d_call: NA
cdr3_nt: TGTGCCAGCAGTCCAATCCAAGGGGCACCCGCTGTTCGGGCCCTCCACTTT
cdr3_aa: CASSPIQGAPAVRALHF

j_call: TRBJ1-1
v_call: TRBV28
clone_size: NA
d_call: NA
cdr3_nt: TGTGCCAGCAGCCTTGGACAGTCTGTTGGCACTGAAGCTTTCTTT
cdr3_aa: CASSLGQSVGTEAFF

j_call: TRBJ2-1
v_call: TRBV12-3/TRBV12-4
clone_size: many
d_call: NA
cdr3_nt: TGTGCCAGCAGTGCCTCCGGGAATGAGCAGTTCTTC
cdr3_aa: CASSASGNEQFF

j_call: TRBJ2-5
v_call: TRBV4-1
clone_size: many
d_call: TRBD1
cdr3_nt: TGCGCCAGCAGCCAACAACGGACAGGTCAAGAGACCCAGTACTTC
cdr3_aa: CASSQQRTGQETQYF

j_call: TRBJ2-7
v_call: TRBV3-1
clone_size: many
d_call: TRBD1
cdr3_nt: TGTGCCAGCAGCCAATCGACAGGGATTTACTACGAGCAGTACTTC
cdr3_aa: CASSQSTGIYYEQYF

j_call: TRBJ2-7
v_call: TRBV20-1
clone_size: many
d_call: NA
cdr3_nt: TGCAGTGCTAGATTGCTGGGGGTCGGGGACGAGCAGTACTTC
cdr3_aa: CSARLLGVGDEQYF

j_call: TRBJ2-7
v_call: TRBV27
clone_size: few
d_call: NA
cdr3_nt: TGTGCCAGCGCCCCACAGAGCTCCTACGAGCAGTACTTC
cdr3_aa: CASAPQSSYEQYF

j_call: TRBJ2-1
v_call: TRBV29-1
clone_size: many
d_call: TRBD2
cdr3_nt: TGCAGCGCAGCGGGAATTTCCTACAATGAGCAGTTCTTC
cdr3_aa: CSAAGISYNEQFF

j_call: TRBJ1-1
v_call: TRBV20-1
clone_size: many
d_call: NA
cdr3_nt: TGCAGTGCGAATATTATGAACACTGAAGCTTTCTTT
cdr3_aa: CSANIMNTEAFF

j_call: TRBJ2-7
v_call: TRBV4-3
clone_size: many
d_call: NA
cdr3_nt: TGCGCCAGCAGCCAGTCGACTACGTCAGGCTACGAGCAGTACTTC
cdr3_aa: CASSQSTTSGYEQYF

j_call: TRBJ2-7
v_call: TRBV7-9
clone_size: many
d_call: NA
cdr3_nt: TGTGCCAGCAGCTCGGTCGAGACACCCACCTACGAGCAGTACTTC
cdr3_aa: CASSSVETPTYEQYF

j_call: TRBJ1-1
v_call: TRBV25-1
clone_size: many
d_call: NA
cdr3_nt: TGTGCCACCACTCCGGAGGGCGGCGTGAACACTGAAGCTTTCTTT
cdr3_aa: CATTPEGGVNTEAFF

j_call: TRBJ2-7
v_call: TRBV5-5
clone_size: few
d_call: NA
cdr3_nt: TGTGCCAGCAGCCGTCCTCTTGCAGACCCCCGATGGGAGCAGTACTTC
cdr3_aa: CASSRPLADPRWEQYF

j_call: TRBJ2-1
v_call: TRBV5-6
clone_size: many
d_call: TRBD2
cdr3_nt: TGTGCCAGCAGCTTGGCACCGGGACTAGCGGACAATGAGCAGTTCTTC
cdr3_aa: CASSLAPGLADNEQFF

j_call: TRBJ2-7
v_call: TRBV12-3/TRBV12-4
clone_size: few
d_call: TRBD1
cdr3_nt: TGTGCCAGCAAATACATCGGGACAGCTTACGAGCAGTACTTC
cdr3_aa: CASKYIGTAYEQYF

j_call: TRBJ2-3
v_call: TRBV29-1
clone_size: many
d_call: NA
cdr3_nt: TGCAGCGTTTGTCCTAGATCCACAGATACGCAGTATTTT
cdr3_aa: CSVCPRSTDTQYF